Each of the 25 T cell receptor beta chains below was sequenced from the same sample in a study of blood T cell repertoires in COVID-19. The repertoire was sequenced with immunoSEQ multiplex PCR; TCRdb's copy has only in-frame clones and lacks some. The sample records about 230,000 clones, 80% to 85% being singletons. The sequencing input was peripheral blood. The receptors originated from a man aged 35 to 55 with acute or convalescent COVID-19.

The chain is built from TRBV7-2 and TRBJ2-1, with TRBD2 matching over 7 bases. There are 14 residues in the CDR3. Unmatched junction bases numbered 7, after V lost 3 bases and J lost 8 bases. CDR1 and CDR2 from the germline V gene are SGHTA and FQGNSA. The CDR3 spells CASSFPGGSYEQFF. In DNA, the CDR3 is TGTGCCAGCAGCTTTCCGGGAGGCAGCTATGAGCAGTTCTTC.

The genes are TRBV5-1 and TRBJ1-1, with 10 bases identical to TRBD1. The CDR3 runs 15 residues. CDR1 and CDR2 (germline): SGHRS, YFSETQ. The junction had 11 bases not matched to a gene; V was cut back by 4 bases and J by 8 bases. CDR3 coding DNA: TGCGCCAGCAGCCCAGAAGATGACAGGGGGCGCGAAGCTTTCTTT. This gives the protein CASSPEDDRGREAFF.

The rearrangement joins TRBV6-5 to TRBJ2-7, with D possibly being TRBD1 (5 bases). V was trimmed by 7 bases and J by 2 bases, leaving 15 bases between them. The germline CDR1 and CDR2 sequences are MNHEY and SVGAGI. CDR3 length: 14 amino acids. CDR3 amino acids: CASNWGGGTYEQYF. Here the CDR3 DNA reads TGTGCCAGCAATTGGGGCGGCGGTACCTACGAGCAGTACTTC.

The CDR3 DNA is TGTGCCAGCAGCTCCCTAGGGAGCGGGGAAGAGACCCAGTACTTC. As protein: CASSSLGSGEETQYF. The rearrangement joins TRBV9 to TRBJ2-5, with TRBD2 matching over 7 bases. Trimming at V came to 4 bases and at J to 3 bases, leaving 9 bases not matched to a gene. CDR1 SGDLS and CDR2 YYNGEE come from the germline V gene. CDR3 length: 15 residues.

This clone was recorded once. The chain carries TRBV4-3 and TRBJ2-7; possible D gene TRBD1, 5 bases. The CDR3 has 15 residues. Germline V gives CDR1 LGHNA, CDR2 YSLEER. V was pared by 1 base and J by 2 bases, with 12 bases between. This CDR3 is CASSQVLSGPYEQYF. The DNA for the CDR3 is TGCGCCAGCAGCCAAGTGTTGTCAGGGCCCTACGAGCAGTACTTC.

The chain has TRBV28 and TRBJ1-3; D is perhaps TRBD1 (6 bases). The germline V gene encodes CDR1 MDHEN and CDR2 SYDVKM. V was shortened by 6 bases and J by 3 bases, with 18 bases between the two germline ends. This CDR3 comprises 16 residues. The CDR3 here is CASSPPGHAFGNTIYF. The CDR3 nucleotides are TGTGCCAGCAGCCCTCCGGGACACGCATTTGGAAACACCATATATTTT.

The genes are TRBV5-1 and TRBJ2-5; the match to TRBD2 covers 7 bases. Germline values: CDR1 SGHRS, CDR2 YFSETQ. J gave up 4 bases and V 5 bases, and 5 bases lay outside the gene matches. The CDR3 is 13 residues long. The CDR3 is CASRAGGGETQYF. In DNA, the CDR3 is TGCGCCAGCAGAGCTGGCGGGGGAGAGACCCAGTACTTC. Based on the CDR3 plus reference TRBV5-1 and TRBJ2-5, the full variable domain is KAGVTQTPRYLIKTRGQQVTLSCSPISGHRSVSWYQQTPGQGLQFLFEYFSETQRNKGNFPGRFSGRQFSNSRSEMNVSTLELGDSALYLCASRAGGGETQYFGPGTRLLVL.

This sequence joins TRBV5-1 and TRBJ1-5, with D perhaps matching TRBD1 (6 bases). The CDR3 contains 14 residues. CDR1 is SGHRS, CDR2 YFSETQ, per germline. V was cut by 0 bases and J by 6 bases, with 10 bases left in between. CDR3 nucleotides: TGCGCCAGCAGCTTGGCGGGGGGGCGTCAGCCCCAGCATTTT. Translating it yields CASSLAGGRQPQHF.

The chain couples TRBV5-1 to TRBJ2-6, with D possibly TRBD2 on 5 matching bases. The ends were cut back, 0 bases at V and 2 bases at J, with 12 bases in the middle. Germline V lookup: CDR1 SGHRS, CDR2 YFSETQ. There are 17 residues in the CDR3. CDR3 in DNA: TGCGCCAGCAGCTTGGCGGTCGCGGGCACTGGGGCCAACGTCCTGACTTTC. This sequence encodes CASSLAVAGTGANVLTF. The complete variable domain, with remaining parts taken from reference TRBV5-1 and TRBJ2-6, reads KAGVTQTPRYLIKTRGQQVTLSCSPISGHRSVSWYQQTPGQGLQFLFEYFSETQRNKGNFPGRFSGRQFSNSRSEMNVSTLELGDSALYLCASSLAVAGTGANVLTFGAGSRLTVL.

This rearrangement joins TRBV30 to TRBJ1-1; possible D gene TRBD1, 5 bases. Germline CDR1 and CDR2: GTSNPN and SVGIG (reference sequence). The CDR3 is 14 residues long. Trimming cost V 3 bases and J 4 bases, with 15 bases left between them. As DNA, the CDR3 is TGTGCCTGGAGCATAGGAGGGACGGGCACTGAAGCTTTCTTT. It is translated as CAWSIGGTGTEAFF.

The chain employs TRBV9 and TRBJ1-1, with D tentatively TRBD1 (5 bases). CDR3 length equals 16 residues. Trimming stripped 4 bases from V and 1 base from J, with 17 bases between. CDR1 and CDR2 from the germline V gene are SGDLS and YYNGEE. The CDR3: CASSYIGARTNTEAFF. Here the CDR3 DNA reads TGTGCCAGCAGCTATATTGGGGCGCGGACGAACACTGAAGCTTTCTTT. Together with reference TRBV9 and TRBJ1-1, the CDR3 gives the full variable domain: DSGVTQTPKHLITATGQRVTLRCSPRSGDLSVYWYQQSLDQGLQFLIQYYNGEERAKGNILERFSAQQFPDLHSELNLSSLELGDSALYFCASSYIGARTNTEAFFGQGTRLTVV.

V is TRBV7-2 and J is TRBJ1-2; TRBD1 aligns across 11 bases. The ends lost 3 bases at V and 7 bases at J; junction bases unmatched: 13. The CDR3 runs to 17 residues. Germline V gives CDR1 SGHTA, CDR2 FQGNSA. In DNA, the CDR3 is TGTGCCAGCAGCTTCGCTCCGCTCGGACAGGGGGCTGGTGGCTACACCTTC. Protein product: CASSFAPLGQGAGGYTF.

The genes are TRBV6-5 and TRBJ2-7; D is perhaps TRBD1 (6 bases). The CDR3 has 14 residues. V was clipped by 6 bases and J by 0 bases, with 12 bases between them. Germline values: CDR1 MNHEY, CDR2 SVGAGI. CDR3 sequence reads: CASSNWTDSYEQYF. CDR3 DNA sequence: TGTGCCAGCAGCAACTGGACAGACTCCTACGAGCAGTACTTC.

V is TRBV2 and J is TRBJ2-5; 7 bases map to TRBD2. Germline V gives CDR1 SNHLY, CDR2 FYNNEI. The CDR3 runs 13 residues. The J segment lost 5 bases and the V segment lost 4 bases, leaving 4 bases of the junction unmatched. The CDR3 protein is CASSVNGGETQYF. CDR3 nucleotide sequence: TGTGCCAGCAGTGTGAACGGGGGGGAGACCCAGTACTTC.

This clone was observed a single time. The V call is TRBV10-3, the J call TRBJ1-1; D may be TRBD1 (5 bases). The ends were cut back, 2 bases at V and 1 base at J, with 11 bases in the middle. The germline CDR1 and CDR2 sequences are ENHRY and SYGVKD. CDR3 length: 15 residues. CDR3 DNA sequence: TGTGCCATCAGTGAGCCTTGGACACAGAACACTGAAGCTTTCTTT. Translation: CAISEPWTQNTEAFF.

The CDR3 DNA reads TGTGCCAGTAGCCCAAGCCGGACACTCGAGACCCAGTACTTC. This translates into CASSPSRTLETQYF. The V call is TRBV19, the J call TRBJ2-5, with a weak D call TRBD1 (5 bases). The CDR3 sequence is 14 residues long. Germline assignment: CDR1 LNHDA and CDR2 SQIVND (reference sequence). Trimming removed 6 bases from V and 5 bases from J, with 16 bases in between.

The chain recombines TRBV6-5 with TRBJ2-4; D may be TRBD1 (6 bases). The V gene's germline CDR1 is MNHEY and CDR2 SVGAGI. V was pared by 11 bases and J by 3 bases, with 11 bases between. The CDR3 extends over 12 amino acids. CDR3 region: CAEGVDKNIQYF. In nucleotides, the CDR3 is TGTGCCGAGGGGGTAGACAAAAACATTCAGTACTTC.

The chain is built from TRBV19 and TRBJ1-2; 7 bases agree with TRBD1. The CDR3 runs 15 residues. V was pared by 8 bases and J by 0 bases, with 9 bases of the junction left unmatched. Germline CDR1 and CDR2: LNHDA and SQIVND (reference sequence). CDR3: CASSTGDSTNYGYTF. The CDR3 nucleotides read TGTGCCAGTTCTACAGGGGACAGCACTAACTATGGCTACACCTTC.

For this clone: At the DNA level, this CDR3 is encoded by other sequences in the same sample as well. The rearrangement links TRBV4-1 to TRBJ1-5; D gene uncertain. From germline, CDR1 is MGHRA and CDR2 YSYEKL. Trimming took off 0 bases at V and 4 bases at J, with 7 bases between the two ends. The CDR3 runs 14 residues. The CDR3 coding sequence is TGCGCCAGCAGCCAAGATAGCGGGAATCAGCCCCAGCATTTT. Translation gives CASSQDSGNQPQHF.

The V and J genes are TRBV7-8 and TRBJ2-5; D is undetermined. The ends were cut back, 5 bases at V and 1 base at J, with 5 bases in the middle. The germline CDR1 and CDR2 sequences are SGHVS and FQNEAQ. This CDR3 is 12 amino acids long. CDR3 amino acids: CASSPVQETQYF. The DNA for the CDR3 is TGTGCCAGCAGCCCCGTCCAAGAGACCCAGTACTTC. Based on the CDR3 plus reference TRBV7-8 and TRBJ2-5, the full variable domain is GAGVSQSPRYKVAKRGQDVALRCDPISGHVSLFWYQQALGQGPEFLTYFQNEAQLDKSGLPSDRFFAERPEGSVSTLKIQRTQQEDSAVYLCASSPVQETQYFGPGTRLLVL.

CDR3 nucleotides: TGTGCCTGGAGTGTACAGGGGGGATCTGAAGCTTTCTTT. Its translation is CAWSVQGGSEAFF. The J gene is TRBJ1-1, the V gene TRBV30, with 8 nucleotides matching TRBD1. This CDR3 contains 13 residues. V gave up 0 bases and J gave up 6 bases; unmatched junction bases: 3. Per germline, CDR1 GTSNPN and CDR2 SVGIG (reference sequence).

V and J are TRBV5-1 and TRBJ2-3; 7 bases agree with TRBD1. The length of the CDR3 is 16 residues. Germline values: CDR1 SGHRS, CDR2 YFSETQ. With 4 bases clipped from V and 5 bases from J, the junction kept 13 bases outside the gene matches. The CDR3 coding sequence is TGCGCCAGCAGCCCCCCCTGGGACAGAAGAGGAGATACGCAGTATTTT. Protein product: CASSPPWDRRGDTQYF.

The chain combines TRBV5-5 with TRBJ2-7; no firm D call. The germline gives CDR1 SGHKS, CDR2 YYEKEE (reference sequence). The CDR3 totals 13 residues. Trimming pared 0 bases from V and 2 bases from J, leaving 6 bases between. The CDR3 reads CASSLERAYEQYF. The DNA for the CDR3 is TGTGCCAGCAGCTTGGAGCGCGCCTACGAGCAGTACTTC.

This chain connects TRBV2 to TRBJ2-1, with D perhaps TRBD1 (5 bases). Germline CDR1 is SNHLY and CDR2 is FYNNEI. The CDR3 has 15 amino acids. V lost 8 bases and J 4 bases, leaving 18 bases between the germline ends. This CDR3 is CASHRAGLQYNEQFF. The CDR3 nucleotides read TGTGCCAGCCACCGGGCAGGGCTACAATACAATGAGCAGTTCTTC.

This chain links TRBV7-6 with TRBJ1-2; 9 bases map to TRBD1. Germline CDR1 reads SGHVS; CDR2 reads FNYEAQ. This CDR3 is built from 16 residues. With 5 bases clipped from V and 2 bases from J, the junction kept 9 bases outside the gene matches. The CDR3 spells CASSPRTGAGNYGYTF. In DNA, the CDR3 is TGTGCCAGCAGCCCTCGGACAGGGGCAGGGAACTATGGCTACACCTTC.